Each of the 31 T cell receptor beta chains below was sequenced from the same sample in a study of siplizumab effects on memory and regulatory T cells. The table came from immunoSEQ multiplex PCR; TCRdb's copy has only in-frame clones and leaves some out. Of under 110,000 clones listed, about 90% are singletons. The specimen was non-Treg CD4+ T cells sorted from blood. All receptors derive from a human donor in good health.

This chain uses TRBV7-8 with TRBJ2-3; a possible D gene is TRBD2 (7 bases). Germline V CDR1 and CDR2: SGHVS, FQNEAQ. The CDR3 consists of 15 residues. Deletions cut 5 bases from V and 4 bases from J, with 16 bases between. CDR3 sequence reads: CASSDRRLASDTQYF. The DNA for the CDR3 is TGTGCCAGCAGCGACAGGCGACTAGCCTCAGATACGCAGTATTTT.

DNA for the CDR3: TGTGCCAGCAGCTTGTATGGAGTTCGGGGGGAGACCCAGTACTTC. Its translation: CASSLYGVRGETQYF. The gene calls are TRBV5-6 and TRBJ2-5, with a possible D match to TRBD2 (6 bases). Trimming cost V 1 base and J 5 bases, with 15 bases left between them. This CDR3 is 15 amino acids long. From germline, CDR1 is SGHDT and CDR2 YYEEEE.

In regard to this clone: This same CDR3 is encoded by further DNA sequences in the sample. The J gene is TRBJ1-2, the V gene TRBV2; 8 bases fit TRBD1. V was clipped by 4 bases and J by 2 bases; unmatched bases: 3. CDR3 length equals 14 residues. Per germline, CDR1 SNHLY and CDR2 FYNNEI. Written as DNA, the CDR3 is TGTGCCAGCAGTGCTGGACAGGGCAACTATGGCTACACCTTC. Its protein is CASSAGQGNYGYTF.

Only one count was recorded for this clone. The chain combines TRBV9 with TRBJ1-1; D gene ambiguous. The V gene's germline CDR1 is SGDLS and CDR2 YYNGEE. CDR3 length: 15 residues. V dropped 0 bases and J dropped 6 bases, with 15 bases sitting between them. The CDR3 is CASSVEDGRRAEAFF. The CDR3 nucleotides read TGTGCCAGCAGCGTAGAGGACGGACGAAGGGCTGAAGCTTTCTTT.

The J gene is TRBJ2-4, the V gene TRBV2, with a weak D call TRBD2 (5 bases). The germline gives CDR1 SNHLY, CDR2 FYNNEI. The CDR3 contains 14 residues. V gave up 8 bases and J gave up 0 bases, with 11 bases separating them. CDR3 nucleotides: TGTGCCAGCCTCAGCGGTCTAGCCAAAAACATTCAGTACTTC. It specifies CASLSGLAKNIQYF. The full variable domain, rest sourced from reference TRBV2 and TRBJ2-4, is EPEVTQTPSHQVTQMGQEVILRCVPISNHLYFYWYRQILGQKVEFLVSFYNNEISEKSEIFDDQFSVERPDGSNFTLKIRSTKLEDSAMYFCASLSGLAKNIQYFGAGTRLSVL.

The CDR3, as DNA: TGTGCCAGCAGTGAATTATCAGGGTTCACCGGGGAGCTGTTTTTT. This translates into CASSELSGFTGELFF. This chain links TRBV25-1 with TRBJ2-2, with a possible D match to TRBD1 (5 bases). The ends were cut back, 1 base at V and 4 bases at J, with 10 bases in the middle. The germline V gene has CDR1 MGHDK and CDR2 SYGVNS. This CDR3 contains 15 residues.

The CDR3 spells CASSQRGNEQYF. The CDR3 DNA follows: TGCGCCAGCAGCCAGAGGGGCAACGAGCAGTACTTC. The rearrangement joins TRBV4-1 to TRBJ2-7; D might be TRBD1 or TRBD2, each matching 5 bases. The CDR3 has 12 amino acids. Looked up from germline, CDR1 is MGHRA and CDR2 is YSYEKL. Trimming cost V 3 bases and J 5 bases, with 8 bases left between them.

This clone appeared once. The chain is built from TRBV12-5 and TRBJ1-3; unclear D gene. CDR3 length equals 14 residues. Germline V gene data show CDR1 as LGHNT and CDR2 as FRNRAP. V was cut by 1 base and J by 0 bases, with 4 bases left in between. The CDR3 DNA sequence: TGTGCTAGTGGTTTGGGCCCCTCTGGAAACACCATATATTTT. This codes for CASGLGPSGNTIYF. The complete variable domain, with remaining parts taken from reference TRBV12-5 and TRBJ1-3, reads DARVTQTPRHKVTEMGQEVTMRCQPILGHNTVFWYRQTMMQGLELLAYFRNRAPLDDSGMPKDRFSAEMPDATLATLKIQPSEPRDSAVYFCASGLGPSGNTIYFGEGSWLTVV.

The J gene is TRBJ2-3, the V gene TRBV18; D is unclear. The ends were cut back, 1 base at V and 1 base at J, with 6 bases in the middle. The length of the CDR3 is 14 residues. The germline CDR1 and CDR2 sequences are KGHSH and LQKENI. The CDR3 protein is CASSPQQGTDTQYF. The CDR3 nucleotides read TGTGCCAGCTCACCACAGCAAGGCACAGATACGCAGTATTTT.

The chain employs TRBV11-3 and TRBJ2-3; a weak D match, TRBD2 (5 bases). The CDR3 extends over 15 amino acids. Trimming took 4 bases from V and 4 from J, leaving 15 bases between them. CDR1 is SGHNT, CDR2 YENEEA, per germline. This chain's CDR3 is CASSSSTPGADTQYF. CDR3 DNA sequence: TGTGCCAGCAGCTCGTCAACTCCCGGGGCAGATACGCAGTATTTT.

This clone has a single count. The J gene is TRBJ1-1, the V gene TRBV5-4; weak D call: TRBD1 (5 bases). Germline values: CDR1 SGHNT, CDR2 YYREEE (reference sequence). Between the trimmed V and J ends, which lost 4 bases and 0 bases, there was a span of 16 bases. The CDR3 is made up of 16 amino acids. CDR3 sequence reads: CASSRIYDRVNTEAFF. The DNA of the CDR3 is TGTGCCAGCAGCCGTATATACGACAGAGTGAACACTGAAGCTTTCTTT.

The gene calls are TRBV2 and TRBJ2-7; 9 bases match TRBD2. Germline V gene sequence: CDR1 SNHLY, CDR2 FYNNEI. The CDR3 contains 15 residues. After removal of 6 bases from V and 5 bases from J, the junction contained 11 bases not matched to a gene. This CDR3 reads CASSQLAGGINEQYF. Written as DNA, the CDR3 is TGTGCCAGCAGCCAACTAGCGGGTGGAATAAACGAGCAGTACTTC.

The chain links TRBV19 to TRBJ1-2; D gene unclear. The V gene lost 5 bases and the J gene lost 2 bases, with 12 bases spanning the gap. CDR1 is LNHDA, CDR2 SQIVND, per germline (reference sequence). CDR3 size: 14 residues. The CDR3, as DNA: TGTGCCAGTAGTGTCAGGACCGTCAACTATGGCTACACCTTC. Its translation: CASSVRTVNYGYTF.

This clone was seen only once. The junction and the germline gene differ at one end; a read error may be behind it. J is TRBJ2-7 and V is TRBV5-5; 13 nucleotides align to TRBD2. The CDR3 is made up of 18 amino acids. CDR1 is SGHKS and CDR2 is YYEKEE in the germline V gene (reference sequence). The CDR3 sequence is CASSPGLAGERSSSEQYF. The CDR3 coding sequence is TGTGCCAGCAGCCCCGGACTAGCGGGAGAACGATCTTCCTCCGAGCAGTACTTC.

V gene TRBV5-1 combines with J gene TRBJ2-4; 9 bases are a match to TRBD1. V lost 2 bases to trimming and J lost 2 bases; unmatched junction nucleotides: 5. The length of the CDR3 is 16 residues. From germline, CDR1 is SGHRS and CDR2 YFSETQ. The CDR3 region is CASSLQGAVTKNIQYF. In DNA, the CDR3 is TGCGCCAGCAGCTTACAGGGGGCGGTAACCAAAAACATTCAGTACTTC.

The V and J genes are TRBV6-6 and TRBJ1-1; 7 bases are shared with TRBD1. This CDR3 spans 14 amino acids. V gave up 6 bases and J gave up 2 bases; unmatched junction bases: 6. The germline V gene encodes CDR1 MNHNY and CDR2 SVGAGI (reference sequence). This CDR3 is CASSSTGSNTEAFF. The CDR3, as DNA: TGTGCCAGCAGCTCGACAGGGAGTAACACTGAAGCTTTCTTT.

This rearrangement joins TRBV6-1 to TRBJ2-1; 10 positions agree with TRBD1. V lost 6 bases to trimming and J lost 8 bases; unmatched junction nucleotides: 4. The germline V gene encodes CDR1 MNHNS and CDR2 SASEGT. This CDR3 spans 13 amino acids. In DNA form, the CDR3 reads TGTGCCAGCAGCGGACAGGGGGTTGATGAGCAGTTCTTC. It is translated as CASSGQGVDEQFF.

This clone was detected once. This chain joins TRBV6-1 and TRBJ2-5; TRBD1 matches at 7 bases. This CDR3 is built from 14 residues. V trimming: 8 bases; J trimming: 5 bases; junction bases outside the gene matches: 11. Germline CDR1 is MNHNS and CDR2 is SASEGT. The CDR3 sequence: CASQKAGGPETQYF. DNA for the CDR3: TGTGCCAGCCAGAAGGCAGGGGGACCTGAGACCCAGTACTTC.

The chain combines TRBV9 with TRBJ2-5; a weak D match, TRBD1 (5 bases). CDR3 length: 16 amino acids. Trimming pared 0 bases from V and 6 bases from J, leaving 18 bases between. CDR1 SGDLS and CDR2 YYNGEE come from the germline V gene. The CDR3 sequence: CASSVDGQGGVKTQYF. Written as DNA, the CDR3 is TGTGCCAGCAGCGTAGACGGGCAGGGTGGGGTCAAGACCCAGTACTTC.

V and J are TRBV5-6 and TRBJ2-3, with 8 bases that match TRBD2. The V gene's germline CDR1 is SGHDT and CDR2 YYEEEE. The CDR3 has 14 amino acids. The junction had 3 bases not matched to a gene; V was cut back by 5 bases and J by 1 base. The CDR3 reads CASRVTSGTDTQYF. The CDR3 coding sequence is TGTGCCAGCAGAGTGACTAGCGGCACAGATACGCAGTATTTT.

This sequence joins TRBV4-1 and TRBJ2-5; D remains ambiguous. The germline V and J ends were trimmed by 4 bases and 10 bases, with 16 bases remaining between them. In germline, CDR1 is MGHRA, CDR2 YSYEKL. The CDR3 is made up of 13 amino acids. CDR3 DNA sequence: TGCGCCAGCAGCCCCCAAGTCTTTGGGGTCCAGTACTTC. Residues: CASSPQVFGVQYF.

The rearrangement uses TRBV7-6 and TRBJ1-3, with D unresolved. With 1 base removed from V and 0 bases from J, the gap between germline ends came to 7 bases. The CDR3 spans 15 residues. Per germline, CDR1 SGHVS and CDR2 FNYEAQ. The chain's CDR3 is CASSLGVVSGNTIYF. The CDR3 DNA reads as TGTGCCAGCAGCTTAGGAGTAGTCTCTGGAAACACCATATATTTT. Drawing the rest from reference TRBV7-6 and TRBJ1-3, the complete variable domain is GAGVSQSPRYKVTKRGQDVALRCDPISGHVSLYWYRQALGQGPEFLTYFNYEAQQDKSGLPNDRFSAERPEGSISTLTIQRTEQRDSAMYRCASSLGVVSGNTIYFGEGSWLTVV.

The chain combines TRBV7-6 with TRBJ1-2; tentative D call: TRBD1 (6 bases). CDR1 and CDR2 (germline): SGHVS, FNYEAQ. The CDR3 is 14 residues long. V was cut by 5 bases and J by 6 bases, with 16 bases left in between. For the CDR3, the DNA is TGTGCCAGCAGCATACAGGGAGAAGTGAATGGCTACACCTTC. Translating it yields CASSIQGEVNGYTF.

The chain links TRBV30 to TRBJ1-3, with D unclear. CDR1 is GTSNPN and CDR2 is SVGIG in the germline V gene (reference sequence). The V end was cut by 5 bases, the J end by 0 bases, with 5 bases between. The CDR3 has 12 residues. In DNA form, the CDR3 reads TGTGCCTGGGGCCTCTCTGGAAACACCATATATTTT. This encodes CAWGLSGNTIYF.

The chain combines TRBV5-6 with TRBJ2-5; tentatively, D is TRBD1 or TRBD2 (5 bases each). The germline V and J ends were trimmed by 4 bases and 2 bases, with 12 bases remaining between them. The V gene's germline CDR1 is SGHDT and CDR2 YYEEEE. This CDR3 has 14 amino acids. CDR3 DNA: TGTGCCAGCAGCCCCGGGACGGTTCAAGAGACCCAGTACTTC. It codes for CASSPGTVQETQYF.

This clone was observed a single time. CDR3 bases: TGTGCCAGCAATTCGGTCTTCGGGCAGCCCCAGCATTTT. This translates into CASNSVFGQPQHF. The gene calls are TRBV2 and TRBJ1-5; D is unresolved. Trimming took off 7 bases at V and 7 bases at J, with 14 bases between the two ends. Germline V gene data show CDR1 as SNHLY and CDR2 as FYNNEI. The CDR3 contains 13 residues.

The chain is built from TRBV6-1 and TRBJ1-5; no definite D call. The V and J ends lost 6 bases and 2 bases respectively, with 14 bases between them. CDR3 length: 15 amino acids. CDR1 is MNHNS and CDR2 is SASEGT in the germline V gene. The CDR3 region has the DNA TGTGCCAGCAGAGGTCCGGTAATGGGCAATCAGCCCCAGCATTTT. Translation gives CASRGPVMGNQPQHF.

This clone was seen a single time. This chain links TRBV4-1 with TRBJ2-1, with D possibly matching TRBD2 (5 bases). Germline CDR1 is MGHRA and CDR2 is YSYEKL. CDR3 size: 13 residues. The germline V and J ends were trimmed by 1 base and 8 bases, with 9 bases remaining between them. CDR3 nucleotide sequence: TGCGCCAGCAGCCAAGGGACTCCGGATGAGCAGTTCTTC. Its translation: CASSQGTPDEQFF.

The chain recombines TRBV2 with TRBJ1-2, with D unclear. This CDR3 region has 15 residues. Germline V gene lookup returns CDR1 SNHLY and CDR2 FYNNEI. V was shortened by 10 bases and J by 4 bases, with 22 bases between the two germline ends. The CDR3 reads CATWVGSSVSYGYTF. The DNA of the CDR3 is TGTGCCACCTGGGTGGGTTCCTCGGTATCCTATGGCTACACCTTC.

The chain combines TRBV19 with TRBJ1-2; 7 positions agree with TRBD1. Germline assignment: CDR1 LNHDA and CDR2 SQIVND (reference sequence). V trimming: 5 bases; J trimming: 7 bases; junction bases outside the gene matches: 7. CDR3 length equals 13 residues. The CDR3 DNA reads TGTGCCAGTAGTTCATTGACAGGGTTTGGCTACACCTTC. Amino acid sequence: CASSSLTGFGYTF.

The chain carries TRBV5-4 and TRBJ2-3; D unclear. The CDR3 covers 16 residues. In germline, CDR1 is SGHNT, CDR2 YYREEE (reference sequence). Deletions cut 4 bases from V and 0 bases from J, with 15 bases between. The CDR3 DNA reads TGTGCCAGCAGCCCCCGTCGCAGCACTAGCACAGATACGCAGTATTTT. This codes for CASSPRRSTSTDTQYF. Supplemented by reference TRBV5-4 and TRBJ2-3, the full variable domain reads ETGVTQSPTHLIKTRGQQVTLRCSSQSGHNTVSWYQQALGQGPQFIFQYYREEENGRGNFPPRFSGLQFPNYSSELNVNALELDDSALYLCASSPRRSTSTDTQYFGPGTRLTVL.